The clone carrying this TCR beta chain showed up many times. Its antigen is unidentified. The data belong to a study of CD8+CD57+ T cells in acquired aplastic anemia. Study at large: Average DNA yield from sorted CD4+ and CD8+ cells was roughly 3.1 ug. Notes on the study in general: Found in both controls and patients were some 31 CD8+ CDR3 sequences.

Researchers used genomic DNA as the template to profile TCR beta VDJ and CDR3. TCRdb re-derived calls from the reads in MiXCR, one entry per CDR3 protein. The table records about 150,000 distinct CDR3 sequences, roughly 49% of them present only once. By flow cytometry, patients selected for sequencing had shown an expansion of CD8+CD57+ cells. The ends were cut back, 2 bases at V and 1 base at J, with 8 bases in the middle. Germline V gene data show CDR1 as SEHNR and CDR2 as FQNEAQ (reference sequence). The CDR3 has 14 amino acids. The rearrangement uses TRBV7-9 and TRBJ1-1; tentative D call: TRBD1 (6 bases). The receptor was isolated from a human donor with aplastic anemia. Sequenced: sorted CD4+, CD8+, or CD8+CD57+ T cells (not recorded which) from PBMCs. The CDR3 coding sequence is TGTGCCAGCAGCTTACACAGGGAGAACACTGAAGCTTTCTTT. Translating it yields CASSLHRENTEAFF.